Following are 16 T cell receptor beta chains from one sample sequenced in a study of shared clonotypes between healthy human individuals. TCRdb's copy holds only in-frame clones and misses some; the assay was immunoSEQ multiplex PCR. Found here are 2,500,000 or so clones, 80% to 95% of them singletons; the top ten hold more than 0.35%. Sequenced material: naive CD4+ T cells from PBMCs. This sample's subset: CD45RA+ positively selected. These receptors all stem from a man aged 18 to 29 in good health. Some clones in this sample may be carry-over from other donors' samples.

In its sample, this clone was seen once. The rearrangement uses TRBV5-1 and TRBJ2-5; 12 bases fit TRBD2. Germline V gene data show CDR1 as SGHRS and CDR2 as YFSETQ. With 1 base clipped from V and 3 bases from J, the junction kept 4 bases outside the gene matches. The CDR3 has 16 amino acids. CDR3 in DNA: TGCGCCAGCAGCTTGAGGACTAGCGGGGTAAAAGAGACCCAGTACTTC. Protein sequence: CASSLRTSGVKETQYF.

The rearrangement links TRBV5-6 to TRBJ2-1; D unclear. The V end was cut by 0 bases, the J end by 5 bases, with 3 bases between. Germline assignment: CDR1 SGHDT and CDR2 YYEEEE. This CDR3 comprises 12 residues. For the CDR3, the DNA is TGTGCCAGCAGCTTGGCTAACAATGAGCAGTTCTTC. It specifies CASSLANNEQFF.

The chain carries TRBV9 and TRBJ2-1, with 7 bases fitting TRBD1. Germline CDR1 reads SGDLS; CDR2 reads YYNGEE. CDR3 length equals 14 residues. The trim removed 6 bases at V and 2 bases at J, leaving 5 bases unmatched. As DNA, the CDR3 is TGTGCCAGCAAGGGGCAGGGGGCCTACAATGAGCAGTTCTTC. This translates into CASKGQGAYNEQFF. Together with reference TRBV9 and TRBJ2-1, the CDR3 gives the full variable domain: DSGVTQTPKHLITATGQRVTLRCSPRSGDLSVYWYQQSLDQGLQFLIQYYNGEERAKGNILERFSAQQFPDLHSELNLSSLELGDSALYFCASKGQGAYNEQFFGPGTRLTVL.

J is TRBJ1-2 and V is TRBV4-1; D gene ambiguous. CDR1 is MGHRA and CDR2 is YSYEKL in the germline V gene. This CDR3 has 15 amino acids. V was shortened by 2 bases and J by 8 bases, with 18 bases between the two germline ends. For the CDR3, the DNA is TGCGCCAGCAGCCAAACCCTTACACAGCGGAGAGGCTACACCTTC. Protein product: CASSQTLTQRRGYTF.

This chain joins TRBV11-2 and TRBJ2-2, with 7 bases lining up with TRBD1. Unmatched junction bases numbered 7, after V lost 3 bases and J lost 0 bases. The germline V gene has CDR1 SGHAT and CDR2 FQNNGV. The CDR3 is made up of 17 amino acids. The CDR3 spells CASSLLQGPANTGELFF. CDR3 bases: TGTGCCAGCAGCTTGTTACAGGGGCCCGCGAACACCGGGGAGCTGTTTTTT.

This sequence joins TRBV18 and TRBJ2-6, with D perhaps TRBD1 (5 bases). The germline V and J ends were trimmed by 5 bases and 0 bases, with 11 bases remaining between them. The CDR3 has 16 amino acids. Germline CDR1 reads KGHSH; CDR2 reads LQKENI. Written as DNA, the CDR3 is TGTGCCAGCTCAGGGGCAGGGTTCTCTGGGGCCAACGTCCTGACTTTC. It yields the protein CASSGAGFSGANVLTF.

On this clone: This sample also contains other DNA sequences that code for the same CDR3. Written as DNA, the CDR3 is TGTGCCAGCAGTTTATACGGATACGAGCAGTACTTC. It is translated as CASSLYGYEQYF. The chain uses TRBV28 and TRBJ2-7; D remains unclear. The V end was cut by 1 base, the J end by 4 bases, with 5 bases between. From germline, CDR1 is MDHEN and CDR2 SYDVKM. There are 12 residues in the CDR3.

This clone was observed a handful of times. The chain has TRBV11-2 and TRBJ1-1; D unresolved. This CDR3 is built from 13 residues. V dropped 5 bases and J dropped 4 bases, with 11 bases sitting between them. Germline V gene lookup returns CDR1 SGHAT and CDR2 FQNNGV. The CDR3: CASSPDIATEAFF. The CDR3 nucleotides are TGTGCCAGCAGCCCAGACATAGCCACTGAAGCTTTCTTT. The whole variable domain, filled in from reference TRBV11-2 and TRBJ1-1, reads EAGVAQSPRYKIIEKRQSVAFWCNPISGHATLYWYQQILGQGPKLLIQFQNNGVVDDSQLPKDRFSAERLKGVDSTLKIQPAKLEDSAVYLCASSPDIATEAFFGQGTRLTVV.

This chain joins TRBV4-3 and TRBJ1-3; D not resolved. The V gene's germline CDR1 is LGHNA and CDR2 YSLEER. Trimming removed 0 bases at V and 0 bases at J, with 9 bases between. This CDR3 contains 16 residues. As DNA, the CDR3 is TGCGCCAGCAGCCAAGATCCTGGCAACTCTGGAAACACCATATATTTT. Its protein is CASSQDPGNSGNTIYF.

This rearrangement joins TRBV7-9 to TRBJ2-1, with 11 positions matching TRBD2. Germline V lookup: CDR1 SEHNR, CDR2 FQNEAQ (reference sequence). This CDR3 is 16 amino acids long. V dropped 5 bases and J dropped 6; count of bases not matched to a gene: 9. The DNA of the CDR3 is TGTGCCAGCAGCAGTAGCGGGAGGGGAGGGGGCAATGAGCAGTTCTTC. It yields the protein CASSSSGRGGGNEQFF.

Only a few counts were recorded for this clone. The rearrangement links TRBV27 to TRBJ2-2; D uncertain. Per the germline V gene, CDR1 is MNHEY and CDR2 is SMNVEV (reference sequence). Trimming stripped 4 bases from V and 4 bases from J, with 1 base between. CDR3 size: 11 residues. CDR3 region: CASSSTGELFF. The CDR3 nucleotides read TGTGCCAGCAGTTCCACCGGGGAGCTGTTTTTT.

CDR3 nucleotides: TGTGCCAGCAGCCCCCTAAGGCGGGAGGGGACTTACGAGCAGTACTTC. Encoded protein: CASSPLRREGTYEQYF. The chain couples TRBV5-4 to TRBJ2-7, with 9 bases lining up with TRBD2. Germline V gene data show CDR1 as SGHNT and CDR2 as YYREEE (reference sequence). V shed 4 bases, J shed 4 bases, and the junction held 12 bases outside the gene matches. The CDR3 has 16 residues.

V usage is TRBV6-1 and J usage is TRBJ1-5; the D is unclear. Germline CDR1 and CDR2: MNHNS and SASEGT. The V gene lost 0 bases and the J gene lost 5 bases, with 5 bases spanning the gap. CDR3 length equals 13 residues. The CDR3 is CASSEAYYQPQHF. The CDR3 coding sequence is TGTGCCAGCAGTGAAGCGTACTATCAGCCCCAGCATTTT.

The V gene is TRBV27, the J gene TRBJ1-4; tentative D call: TRBD1 (6 bases). CDR1 and CDR2 (germline): MNHEY, SMNVEV (reference sequence). CDR3 length equals 23 residues. Trimming shortened V by 0 bases and J by 5 bases, and 34 bases separated the two germline ends. The CDR3 spells CASSLSSGGRSGRLVPQNEKLFF. Here the CDR3 DNA reads TGTGCCAGCAGTTTATCATCGGGGGGGCGGTCTGGGCGTTTGGTGCCTCAAAATGAAAAACTGTTTTTT.

The chain is built from TRBV5-1 and TRBJ2-1; TRBD2 matches at 11 bases. CDR3 length equals 16 residues. Germline V gene sequence: CDR1 SGHRS, CDR2 YFSETQ. V lost 1 base, J lost 6 bases, and 6 bases stayed unmatched. Written as DNA, the CDR3 is TGCGCCAGCAGCTTGACTAGCGGGAGCGTGGGCAATGAGCAGTTCTTC. Translating it yields CASSLTSGSVGNEQFF.

Points on this clone: Other DNA sequences in this sample translate to the same CDR3. The chain recombines TRBV28 with TRBJ1-1; D may be TRBD1 (5 bases). The CDR3 sequence is 15 residues long. V gave up 1 base and J gave up 3 bases, with 12 bases separating them. Germline assignment: CDR1 MDHEN and CDR2 SYDVKM. For the CDR3, the DNA is TGTGCCAGCAGTTTATCCGGGGGTCGTCACACTGAAGCTTTCTTT. This translates into CASSLSGGRHTEAFF.